These 3 T cell receptor beta chains were all obtained from the same sample, sequenced in a study of blood T cell repertoires in COVID-19. The protocol was immunoSEQ multiplex PCR, while the TCRdb copy is restricted to in-frame clones and leaves out a portion. The sample lists around 100,000 clones, over 70% occurring once. The sequenced sample was peripheral blood. Every receptor here comes from a woman aged 65 to 85 with acute or convalescent COVID-19.

Worth noting for this clone: Distinct nucleotide sequences in the sample also encode this CDR3. The chain couples TRBV2 to TRBJ1-2, with D perhaps matching TRBD1 (6 bases). The length of the CDR3 is 14 residues. Germline CDR1 and CDR2: SNHLY and FYNNEI. V was clipped by 1 base and J by 4 bases, with 10 bases between them. The CDR3 DNA reads TGTGCCAGCAGTGAAGTGGGGGCGAGCTATGGCTACACCTTC. Its translation: CASSEVGASYGYTF.

This chain joins TRBV29-1 and TRBJ2-1; 7 bases are a match to TRBD2. Unmatched junction bases numbered 3, after V lost 4 bases and J lost 6 bases. Germline V gene data show CDR1 as SQVTM and CDR2 as ANQGSEA. This CDR3 comprises 12 residues. In nucleotides, the CDR3 is TGCAGCGTTGCTAGCGGAAGCAATGAGCAGTTCTTC. Its translation: CSVASGSNEQFF.

The chain is built from TRBV30 and TRBJ2-5, with TRBD1 matching 9 bases. Germline values: CDR1 GTSNPN, CDR2 SVGIG (reference sequence). The V gene end was trimmed by 0 bases and the J gene end by 5 bases; junction bases not matched to a gene: 1. The CDR3 contains 13 residues. The CDR3 protein is CAWSVQGAETQYF. In DNA, the CDR3 is TGTGCCTGGAGTGTACAGGGGGCGGAGACCCAGTACTTC.